Listed below are T cell receptor beta chains from one sample, sequenced in a study of T-cell reconstitution after alpha-beta-depleted transplantation in children. TCRdb reprocessed the PCR reads with MiXCR, giving one entry per CDR3 protein. The table includes just under 350,000 distinct CDR3 sequences, about 16% detected once. The sequences come from PBMCs, mostly from graft donor cells, collected 360 days after TCRalphabeta/CD19-depleted stem cell transplant. These TCRs come from a male patient aged 2 to 9 who had a stem cell transplant for acute lymphoblastic leukemia, so the T cells may come from the graft donor. Both conserved end residues are part of each CDR3. Fields, in order: CDR3 length, V gene, CDR3 protein.

14,TRBV5-4,CASSLVGQPYGYTF
17,TRBV11-2,CASRLYRGPLLNTEAFF
15,TRBV5-1,CASSPDGGGRNIQYF
12,TRBV29-1,CSVRGGNTEAFF
15,TRBV4-3,CASSQGWSSSYEQYF
15,TRBV12-3/TRBV12-4,CASTPGGTDNQPQHF
17,TRBV10-3,CAISGNLGGQGSYEQYF
15,TRBV12-3/TRBV12-4,CASSFGWQEVHEQFF
13,TRBV18,CASSPGEGTPLHF
15,TRBV12-3/TRBV12-4,CASRAGTGRTGELFF
16,TRBV11-2,CASSLGLAKLAETQYF
18,TRBV9,CASSVTTSGKRVRNEQFF
16,TRBV5-1,CASSPWTRDRAGEQYF
15,TRBV4-3,CASSPSWAGMYEQFF
15,TRBV7-9,CASSLTSSGANVLTF
14,TRBV29-1,CSVEARSLNTEAFF
15,TRBV3-1,CASSQAWGTSYEQYF
14,TRBV28,CASSLGRRTNEQFF
22,TRBV4-1,CASSQDSGRGTPLAGASYEQYF
16,TRBV7-8,CASSPYRVPLHQPQHF
14,TRBV5-5,CASSPGDLHEKLFF
16,TRBV6-1,CASSEAGSGSGNTIYF
15,TRBV12-3/TRBV12-4,CASSPFGTPLNEQFF
12,TRBV6-6,CASSYWAGELFF
14,TRBV29-1,CSARGTPSTDTQYF
15,TRBV20-1,CSARVLAEVGDTQYF
14,TRBV7-2,CASSLASAAYEQYF
19,TRBV15,CATSRDSGSSLGAKNIQYF
14,TRBV7-3,CASSPSHSYNEQFF
14,TRBV20-1,CSARGTSGNHEQYF
12,TRBV7-9,CASSFFGDTQYF
15,TRBV2,CASSGMYDPFYEQYF
14,TRBV18,CASAYGSSYNEQFF
18,TRBV11-2,CASSLRLRVKSNTGELFF
15,TRBV29-1,CSAREDRAETGELFF
15,TRBV5-1,CASSFGPAQEYEQYF
14,TRBV28,CASGGFEGYNEQFF
14,TRBV10-3,CAIRDPTSTDTQYF
18,TRBV4-2,CASSPEPTSGIGGGELFF
21,TRBV15,CATSRGYDRLLAKDSYNEQFF